The clone carrying this T cell receptor (beta chain) is a singleton in its sample. The antigen remains unidentified. Treatment meaning: about 20 received Ad26.COV2.S at low or high dose, single or two shots; five or six received placebo; per-sample allocation not given. On day 63 after the first injection, vaccine and placebo recipients gave samples. Aged 18-55 years, donor was enrolled in Boston in 2020. The sample belongs to a study of Ad26.COV2.S vaccination and SARS-CoV-2 variants. From germline, CDR1 is KGHSH and CDR2 LQKENI. CDR3 size: 14 residues. The V and J ends lost 2 bases and 6 bases respectively, with 11 bases between them. The protocol was immunoSEQ multiplex PCR, while the TCRdb copy is restricted to in-frame clones and leaves out a portion. The sample lists about 680,000 clones, 89% occurring once. Overall study findings and caveats: It is possible that the TCR breadth and depth analyses underestimated the total T cell responses. Reportedly, after vaccination the spike-specific CD8+ and CD4+ T cell responses displayed substantial breadth. While placebo recipients had lower spike-specific TCR breadth, vaccine recipients had more.

This clonotype was sampled from a person aged 18-60 years who received the Ad26.COV2.S COVID-19 vaccine or a placebo. The gene calls are TRBV18 and TRBJ2-1; D is undetermined. This specimen was peripheral blood, taken in a trial of Ad26.COV2.S vaccine versus placebo. CDR3 sequence (DNA): TGTGCCAGCTCACCAGCCGCTACCCCCAATGAGCAGTTCTTC. This translates into CASSPAATPNEQFF.